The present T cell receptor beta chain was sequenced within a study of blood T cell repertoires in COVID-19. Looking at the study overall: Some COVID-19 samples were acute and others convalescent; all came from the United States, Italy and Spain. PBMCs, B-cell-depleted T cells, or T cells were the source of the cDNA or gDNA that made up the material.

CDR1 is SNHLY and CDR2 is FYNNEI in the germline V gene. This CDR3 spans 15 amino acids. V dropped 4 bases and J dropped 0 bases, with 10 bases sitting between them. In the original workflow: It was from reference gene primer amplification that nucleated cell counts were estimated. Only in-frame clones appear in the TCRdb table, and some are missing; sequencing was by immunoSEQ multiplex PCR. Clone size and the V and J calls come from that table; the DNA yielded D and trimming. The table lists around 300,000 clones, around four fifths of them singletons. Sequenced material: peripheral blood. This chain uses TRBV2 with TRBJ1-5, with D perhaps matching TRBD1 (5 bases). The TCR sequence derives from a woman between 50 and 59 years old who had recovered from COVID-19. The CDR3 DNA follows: TGTGCCAGCAGTGGGGACGGGGGTAGCAATCAGCCCCAGCATTTT. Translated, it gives CASSGDGGSNQPQHF.